The 18 T cell receptor beta chains listed next were all sequenced from one sample in a study of regulatory T cells in long-lasting Graves disease. Documented time point: persistent/refractory GD, antithyroid drugs over 5 years with positive TRAb. RNA from PBMCs was the source of the TCR library. Building the TCR beta libraries relied on iRepertoire HTBI primers, and CDR3 regions underwent Arm-PCR. TCRdb itself ran the multiplex PCR reads through MiXCR, one entry per CDR3 protein. The repertoire holds 420,000 or so distinct CDR3 sequences, with around 22% as singletons. The sequences come from peripheral blood mononuclear cells (PBMCs), collected when the disease was refractory, from a patient treated with antithyroid drugs. These receptors were obtained from a female donor with Graves disease.

V and J are TRBV10-2 and TRBJ2-2; no firm D call. CDR3 length equals 14 residues. From germline, CDR1 is WSHSY and CDR2 SAAADI. Deletions cut 6 bases from V and 5 bases from J, with 13 bases between. The CDR3 here is CASSLPVETGELFF. CDR3 coding DNA: TGCGCCAGCAGCCTCCCTGTGGAAACCGGGGAGCTGTTTTTT.

About this clonotype itself: This may come from a read error, since a much larger clone is one base off. The rearrangement joins TRBV6-1 to TRBJ1-1; D not certain. This CDR3 has 12 residues. Germline CDR1 is MNHNS and CDR2 is SASEGT. CDR3 protein: CASSAPGTEASF. In DNA form, the CDR3 reads TGTGCCAGCAGTGCCCCCGGTACTGAAGCTTCCTTT.

This clonotype was observed a few times. The CDR3 region is CSASDRTSSYEQYF. The CDR3 DNA reads TGCAGTGCTTCGGACAGGACCAGCTCCTACGAGCAGTACTTC. This chain uses TRBV20-1 with TRBJ2-7; 7 nucleotides align to TRBD1. Germline CDR1 DFQATT, CDR2 SNEGSKA (reference sequence). V gave up 5 bases and J gave up 0 bases; unmatched junction bases: 7. The CDR3 is 14 amino acids.

This clonotype has at least ten counts. One end of the junction fails to match germline, which may point to a read error. In DNA, the CDR3 is TGTGCCAGCAGTACTACAGGGGCCGGTAACGATGGCTACACCTTC. Protein: CASSTTGAGNDGYTF. The chain carries TRBV28 and TRBJ1-2; 7 nucleotides align to TRBD1. The CDR3 sequence is 15 residues long. Germline V gene sequence: CDR1 MDHEN, CDR2 SYDVKM.

This clonotype was observed a handful of times. The chain couples TRBV28 to TRBJ2-7; no reliable D call. Looked up from germline, CDR1 is MDHEN and CDR2 is SYDVKM. Trimming removed 3 bases at V and 7 bases at J, with 7 bases between. This CDR3 has 11 amino acids. CDR3 region: CASSFAREQYF. The DNA of the CDR3 is TGTGCCAGCAGTTTTGCCCGGGAGCAGTACTTC.

This clonotype was detected only a few times. The genes are TRBV7-2 and TRBJ2-7, with 7 bases that match TRBD1. V lost 0 bases and J lost 5; bases outside the gene matches: 7. The CDR3 runs 15 residues. CDR1 and CDR2 (germline): SGHTA, FQGNSA. CDR3 nucleotide sequence: TGTGCCAGCAGCTTAGCCGACGCAACAGGGGACGAGCAGTACTTC. Residues: CASSLADATGDEQYF.

This chain connects TRBV20-1 to TRBJ2-7, with 12 nucleotides matching TRBD2. Trimming at V came to 6 bases and at J to 0 bases, leaving 9 bases not matched to a gene. The germline V gene encodes CDR1 DFQATT and CDR2 SNEGSKA (reference sequence). The CDR3 covers 16 residues. CDR3 in amino acids: CSALLAGGPSSYEQYF. CDR3 DNA sequence: TGCAGTGCACTACTAGCGGGAGGCCCCAGCTCCTACGAGCAGTACTTC.

This clonotype was seen repeatedly, ten times or more. This chain uses TRBV15 with TRBJ2-5; either TRBD1 or TRBD2 may fit D (5 bases each). The CDR3 has 12 amino acids. The V and J ends lost 1 base and 5 bases respectively, with 5 bases between them. The germline V gene has CDR1 LNHNV and CDR2 YYDKDF (reference sequence). The chain's CDR3 is CATSRGGETQYF. In DNA form, the CDR3 reads TGTGCCACCAGCAGAGGGGGGGAGACCCAGTACTTC.

With regard to this clonotype: It may be a read error: a sequence one base away is much more abundant. The chain recombines TRBV6-5 with TRBJ1-5, with 7 positions matching TRBD1. J lost 4 bases, V lost 1 base, and 10 bases had no gene match. Germline assignment: CDR1 MNHEY and CDR2 SVGAGI. The CDR3 sequence is 17 residues long. Written as DNA, the CDR3 is TGTGCCAGCAGTTACTGGCTGAGGGGGCGCGGGAATCAGCCCCAGCATTTT. Its translation: CASSYWLRGRGNQPQHF.

This clonotype was observed at least ten times. The rearrangement uses TRBV28 and TRBJ2-7; 7 bases map to TRBD2. There are 14 residues in the CDR3. The germline gives CDR1 MDHEN, CDR2 SYDVKM. V gave up 6 bases and J gave up 1 base; unmatched junction bases: 6. In DNA, the CDR3 is TGTGCCAGCAGGACGTGGGAGGGTTCCTACGAGCAGTACTTC. Amino acids: CASRTWEGSYEQYF.

V usage is TRBV7-2 and J usage is TRBJ1-2; TRBD1 agrees at 7 bases. Germline-derived CDR1 and CDR2 are SGHTA and FQGNSA. Trimming removed 5 bases from V and 7 bases from J; junction bases left unmatched: 22. CDR3 length equals 18 residues. CDR3 DNA: TGTGCCAGCAGCCACCAATTAGAGGGAACCGGGACAGCAAGTGGCTACACCTTC. Translated, it gives CASSHQLEGTGTASGYTF.

At least ten counts were recorded for this clonotype. This chain uses TRBV24-1 with TRBJ2-5, with 7 bases matching TRBD1. The length of the CDR3 is 12 residues. After removal of 7 bases from V and 4 bases from J, the junction contained 2 bases not matched to a gene. Germline values: CDR1 KGHDR, CDR2 SFDVKD. The CDR3 here is CATRGGGETQYF. The CDR3 nucleotides read TGTGCCACCAGAGGGGGCGGAGAGACCCAGTACTTC.

The CDR3 coding sequence is TGTGCCAGCAGCCTACTAGCGGGAGGCCCCACGGTCTCAGATACGCAGTATTTT. This codes for CASSLLAGGPTVSDTQYF. This chain joins TRBV6-1 and TRBJ2-3, with 12 bases identical to TRBD2. CDR1 and CDR2 (germline): MNHNS, SASEGT. The CDR3 is 18 amino acids. Trimming took 6 bases from V and 4 from J; bases not matched to a gene: 14.

In its sample, this clonotype was seen a few times. This sequence joins TRBV10-3 and TRBJ1-2; D ambiguous. V lost 2 bases to trimming and J lost 0 bases, with 7 bases between them. This CDR3 is built from 14 residues. Per germline, CDR1 ENHRY and CDR2 SYGVKD. CDR3 protein: CAISEGVTNYGYTF. The DNA for the CDR3 is TGTGCCATCAGTGAGGGGGTTACTAACTATGGCTACACCTTC.

This clonotype was recorded at least ten times. The rearrangement joins TRBV12-3 or TRBV12-4 to TRBJ1-4; 7 bases are shared with TRBD1. The CDR3 consists of 15 residues. Trimming removed 2 bases from V and 7 bases from J; junction bases left unmatched: 7. The CDR3 region has the DNA TGTGCCAGCAGTTTAAAGGGGGCGCGGGCTGAAAAACTGTTTTTT. It specifies CASSLKGARAEKLFF.

This clonotype occurred a few times. A much larger clone lies one base from this, so it may be a read error. This rearrangement joins TRBV5-1 to TRBJ2-5; 10 nucleotides match TRBD2. Per the germline V gene, CDR1 is SGHRS and CDR2 is YFSETQ. This CDR3 is built from 15 residues. The CDR3 DNA reads TGTGCCAGCAGCTTAGAACTAGCGGGACAAGAGACCCAGTACTTC. Translated: CASSLELAGQETQYF.

Many counts were recorded for this clonotype. The CDR3 DNA is TGCAGCGTTGCCAGCACTAACTATGGCTACACCTTC. It is translated as CSVASTNYGYTF. V and J are TRBV29-1 and TRBJ1-2; D is undetermined. V was clipped by 4 bases and J by 0 bases, with 6 bases between them. The CDR3 has 12 residues. Germline loops: CDR1 SQVTM, CDR2 ANQGSEA.

V usage is TRBV5-1 and J usage is TRBJ1-1; D unresolved. With 7 bases removed from V and 0 bases from J, the gap between germline ends came to 13 bases. The V gene's germline CDR1 is SGHRS and CDR2 YFSETQ. This CDR3 has 14 amino acids. The CDR3 protein is CASALQFMNTEAFF. DNA for the CDR3: TGCGCCAGCGCCCTTCAGTTCATGAACACTGAAGCTTTCTTT. Full variable domain (outside the CDR3, taken from reference TRBV5-1 and TRBJ1-1): KAGVTQTPRYLIKTRGQQVTLSCSPISGHRSVSWYQQTPGQGLQFLFEYFSETQRNKGNFPGRFSGRQFSNSRSEMNVSTLELGDSALYLCASALQFMNTEAFFGQGTRLTVV.